The next 9 T cell receptor beta chains were all read from a single sample in a study of blood T cell repertoires in COVID-19. Here immunoSEQ multiplex PCR was the method, and the copy in TCRdb shows in-frame clones only, minus some. The sample shows some 240,000 clones, about four fifths of them seen only once. The sequencing input was peripheral blood. Receptor source: a woman in her thirties or forties who had recovered from COVID-19.

This rearrangement joins TRBV5-1 to TRBJ2-7; D might be TRBD1 (6 bases). The CDR3 totals 14 residues. Trimming pared 4 bases from V and 5 bases from J, leaving 16 bases between. Germline values: CDR1 SGHRS, CDR2 YFSETQ. The CDR3 loop is CASSLRTPGDEQYF. Written as DNA, the CDR3 is TGCGCCAGCAGCCTCCGGACACCAGGGGACGAGCAGTACTTC.

The chain uses TRBV10-2 and TRBJ1-4, with D possibly matching TRBD1 (5 bases). CDR3 length: 13 residues. Trimming stripped 8 bases from V and 7 bases from J, with 14 bases between. In germline, CDR1 is WSHSY, CDR2 SAAADI. CDR3 loop: CASRISGLEKLFF. The DNA for the CDR3 is TGCGCCAGCCGGATTTCGGGACTTGAAAAACTGTTTTTT.

CDR3 amino acids: CASRPLGAQPDSNQPQHF. The CDR3 region has the DNA TGTGCCAGTAGGCCCTTGGGGGCTCAACCTGATAGCAATCAGCCCCAGCATTTT. The chain combines TRBV19 with TRBJ1-5, with D tentatively TRBD1 (6 bases). The germline gives CDR1 LNHDA, CDR2 SQIVND (reference sequence). The CDR3 is made up of 18 amino acids. Trimming removed 6 bases at V and 0 bases at J, with 21 bases between.

V and J are TRBV9 and TRBJ1-4; perhaps TRBD1 as D (5 bases). The CDR3 covers 15 residues. Germline V CDR1 and CDR2: SGDLS, YYNGEE. V was trimmed by 4 bases and J by 0 bases, leaving 10 bases between them. The CDR3 reads CASSTGGATNEKLFF. DNA of the CDR3: TGTGCCAGCAGCACTGGAGGGGCAACTAATGAAAAACTGTTTTTT. Using reference TRBV9 and TRBJ1-4 for the parts outside the CDR3, the full variable domain is DSGVTQTPKHLITATGQRVTLRCSPRSGDLSVYWYQQSLDQGLQFLIQYYNGEERAKGNILERFSAQQFPDLHSELNLSSLELGDSALYFCASSTGGATNEKLFFGSGTQLSVL.

V gene TRBV7-9 combines with J gene TRBJ2-1; 10 bases are shared with TRBD1. The germline V gene encodes CDR1 SEHNR and CDR2 FQNEAQ (reference sequence). The CDR3 consists of 16 residues. The V gene end was trimmed by 5 bases and the J gene end by 6 bases; junction bases not matched to a gene: 10. CDR3 DNA sequence: TGTGCCAGCAGCCCCCCCGACAGGGGGCCCTTCAATGAGCAGTTCTTC. This sequence encodes CASSPPDRGPFNEQFF. The whole variable domain, remainder taken from reference TRBV7-9 and TRBJ2-1, is DTGVSQNPRHKITKRGQNVTFRCDPISEHNRLYWYRQTLGQGPEFLTYFQNEAQLEKSRLLSDRFSAERPKGSFSTLEIQRTEQGDSAMYLCASSPPDRGPFNEQFFGPGTRLTVL.

V gene TRBV28 combines with J gene TRBJ1-5; D not certain. Germline CDR1 MDHEN, CDR2 SYDVKM. V was trimmed by 6 bases and J by 5 bases, leaving 11 bases between them. CDR3 length: 13 amino acids. The CDR3 DNA is TGTGCCAGCAGACTGTCCCTCTATCAGCCCCAGCATTTT. Translating it yields CASRLSLYQPQHF.

In this sample, this clone turned up a few times. This rearrangement joins TRBV6-2 or TRBV6-3 to TRBJ1-6; D is undetermined. The CDR3 is made up of 14 amino acids. The germline V gene has CDR1 MNHEY and CDR2 SVGEGT. V was clipped by 3 bases and J by 5 bases, with 8 bases between them. CDR3 region: CASSYFQNNSPLHF. The CDR3 region has the DNA TGTGCCAGCAGTTATTTCCAGAATAATTCACCCCTCCACTTT.

V is TRBV29-1 and J is TRBJ2-1; the match to TRBD2 covers 9 bases. This CDR3 has 18 amino acids. V was clipped by 3 bases and J by 0 bases; unmatched bases: 12. Germline V CDR1 and CDR2: SQVTM, ANQGSEA. The CDR3: CSVDWASGTTSSYNEQFF. In DNA, the CDR3 is TGCAGCGTTGACTGGGCTAGCGGGACTACTAGCTCCTACAATGAGCAGTTCTTC.

The CDR3 here is CASSFQGIYNEQFF. DNA for the CDR3: TGTGCCAGTAGTTTCCAGGGGATCTACAATGAGCAGTTCTTC. The rearrangement links TRBV19 to TRBJ2-1; weak D call: TRBD1 (6 bases). The V end was cut by 5 bases, the J end by 3 bases, with 11 bases between. CDR1 is LNHDA, CDR2 SQIVND, per germline (reference sequence). The CDR3 is made up of 14 amino acids.